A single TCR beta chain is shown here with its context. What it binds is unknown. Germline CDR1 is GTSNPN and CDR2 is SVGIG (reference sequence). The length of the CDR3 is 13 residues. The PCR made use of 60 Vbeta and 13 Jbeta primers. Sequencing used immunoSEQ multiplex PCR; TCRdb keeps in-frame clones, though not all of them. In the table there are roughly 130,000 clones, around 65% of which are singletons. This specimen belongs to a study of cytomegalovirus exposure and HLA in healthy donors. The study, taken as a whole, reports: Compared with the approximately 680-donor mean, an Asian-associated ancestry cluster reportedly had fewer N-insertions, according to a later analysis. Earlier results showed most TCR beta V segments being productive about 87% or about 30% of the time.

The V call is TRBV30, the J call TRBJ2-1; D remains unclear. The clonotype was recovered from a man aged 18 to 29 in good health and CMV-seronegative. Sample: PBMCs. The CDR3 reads CAWAVEPYNEQFF. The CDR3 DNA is TGTGCGTGGGCGGTAGAGCCCTACAATGAGCAGTTCTTC.